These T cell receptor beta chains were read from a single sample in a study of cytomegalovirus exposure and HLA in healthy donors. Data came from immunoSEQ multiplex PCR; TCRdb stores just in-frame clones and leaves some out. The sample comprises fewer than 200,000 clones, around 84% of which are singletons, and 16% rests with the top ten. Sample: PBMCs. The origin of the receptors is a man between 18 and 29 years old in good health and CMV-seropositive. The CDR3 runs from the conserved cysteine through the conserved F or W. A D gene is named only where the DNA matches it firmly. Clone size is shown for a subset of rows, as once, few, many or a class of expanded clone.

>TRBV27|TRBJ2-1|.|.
TGTGCCAGCGCCAGGGGGCGGGGGTACAATGAGCAGTTCTTC
CASARGRGYNEQFF
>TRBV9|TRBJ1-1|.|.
TGTGCCAGCAGCCGGCAGGGAAACATGAACACTGAAGCTTTCTTT
CASSRQGNMNTEAFF
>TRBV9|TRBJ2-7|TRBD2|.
TGTGCCAGCAGCGGGGAGGGTAGCGGGGCCCACGAGCAGTACTTC
CASSGEGSGAHEQYF
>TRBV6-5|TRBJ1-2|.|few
TGTGCCAGCAGTGGCCGAGGGCGAGATGGCTACACCTTC
CASSGRGRDGYTF
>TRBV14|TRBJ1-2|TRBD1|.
TGTGCCAGCAGCCATACAGGGGATCTCCTCGCCTATGGCTACACCTTC
CASSHTGDLLAYGYTF
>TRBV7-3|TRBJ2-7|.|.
TGTGCCAGCAGCTCTCGGCCAGGGGCCTACGAGCAGTACTTC
CASSSRPGAYEQYF
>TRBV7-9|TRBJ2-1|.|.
TGTGCCAGCAGCCCGCAGCGGAGCTCCTACAATGAGCAGTTCTTC
CASSPQRSSYNEQFF
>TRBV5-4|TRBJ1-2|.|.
TGTGCCAGCAGCGGTAACAGGGTTGGCGGCTACACCTTC
CASSGNRVGGYTF
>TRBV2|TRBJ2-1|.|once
TGTGCCAGCAGTGAAAACTCGTACAATGAGCAGTTCTTC
CASSENSYNEQFF
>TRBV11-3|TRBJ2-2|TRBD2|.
TGTGCCAGCAGCCCCGGACTAGCGGGAGCCGGGGAGCTGTTTTTT
CASSPGLAGAGELFF
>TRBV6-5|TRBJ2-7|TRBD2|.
TGTGCCAGCAGTTACGGGTCTAGCGGGTCGACCTACGAGCAGTACTTC
CASSYGSSGSTYEQYF
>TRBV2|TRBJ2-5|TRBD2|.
TGTGCCAGCAGCGGCGGGAGGGTATCGATAGAGACCCAGTACTTC
CASSGGRVSIETQYF
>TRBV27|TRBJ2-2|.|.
TGTGCCAGCAGTTTGGTAGATAACACCGGGGAGCTGTTTTTT
CASSLVDNTGELFF
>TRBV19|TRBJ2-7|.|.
TGTGCCAGTACCCCCGGCGGGGTCGAGCAGTACTTC
CASTPGGVEQYF
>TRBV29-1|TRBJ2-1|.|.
TGCAGCGTGGGGGGGGCAGGGCATGAGCAGTTCTTC
CSVGGAGHEQFF
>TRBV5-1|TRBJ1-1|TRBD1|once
TGCGCCAGCGGGTCGGACAGGGGGGTCACTGAAGCTTTCTTT
CASGSDRGVTEAFF
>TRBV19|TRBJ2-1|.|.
TGTGCCAGTAGTATGGGAGTGTACAATGAGCAGTTCTTC
CASSMGVYNEQFF
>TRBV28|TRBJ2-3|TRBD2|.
TGTGCCAGCAGTCCGTTTAGTAGCGGGAGTACAGATACGCAGTATTTT
CASSPFSSGSTDTQYF
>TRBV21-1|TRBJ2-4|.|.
TGTGCCAGCCCCCCGGGACAGGGTAACAAAAACATTCAGTACTTC
CASPPGQGNKNIQYF
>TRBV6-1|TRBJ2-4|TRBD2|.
TGTGCCAGCAATACTAGCGGGAGGGCCAAAAACATTCAGTACTTC
CASNTSGRAKNIQYF
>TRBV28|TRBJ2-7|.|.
TGTGCCAGCAGCCCTACAGGAAAGCGTTACGAGCAGTACTTC
CASSPTGKRYEQYF
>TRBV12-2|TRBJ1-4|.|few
TGTGCAAGTCTCGAGGGGGGACAGCCTAATGAAAAACTGTTTTTT
CASLEGGQPNEKLFF
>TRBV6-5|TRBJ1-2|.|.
TGTGCCAGCAGTCGGGACTTCTATGGCTACACCTTC
CASSRDFYGYTF
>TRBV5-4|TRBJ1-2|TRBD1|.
TGTGCCAGCAGCTTGGGTCAGGGGGTCTACACCTTC
CASSLGQGVYTF
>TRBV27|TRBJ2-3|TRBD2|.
TGTGCCAGCAGACTAGCGGGAGAAGGCGGCACAGATACGCAGTATTTT
CASRLAGEGGTDTQYF
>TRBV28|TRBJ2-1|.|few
TGTGCCAGCTTGCCGAGCGGACGCTCCTACAATGAGCAGTTCTTC
CASLPSGRSYNEQFF
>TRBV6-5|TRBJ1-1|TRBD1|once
TGTGCCAGCAGGCCTGGGACAGGGTGGACTGAAGCTTTCTTT
CASRPGTGWTEAFF
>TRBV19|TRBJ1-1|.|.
TGTGCCAGCCGGGAAAGGGCCCGACCTGGTGCTTTCTTT
CASRERARPGAFF
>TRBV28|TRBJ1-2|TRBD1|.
TGTGCCAGCAAGAGGAGAGGGGGCGGTCATGGCTACACCTTC
CASKRRGGGHGYTF
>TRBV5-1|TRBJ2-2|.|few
TGCGCCAGCAGCTTGGACGGGAACACCGGGGAGCTGTTTTTT
CASSLDGNTGELFF
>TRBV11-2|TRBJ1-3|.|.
TGTGCCAGCAGCCCACCAGGCTCTGGAAACACCATATATTTT
CASSPPGSGNTIYF
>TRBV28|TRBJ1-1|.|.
TGTGCCAGCAGCCAAGCGTCGAACGGAGGGATTTCGGCTTTCTTT
CASSQASNGGISAFF
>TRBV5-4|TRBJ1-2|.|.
TGTGCCGGAGCCGAGGGAACCGGCTATGGCTACACCTTC
CAGAEGTGYGYTF
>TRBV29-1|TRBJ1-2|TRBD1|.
TGCAGCGTTGATTTACGGATTGGGACAGCCTACACCTTC
CSVDLRIGTAYTF
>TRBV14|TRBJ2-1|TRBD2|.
TGTGCCAGCAGCCAAGATCAGACTAGCGGGAGACATGAGCAGTTCTTC
CASSQDQTSGRHEQFF
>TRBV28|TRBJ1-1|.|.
TGTGCCAGCAGCCCGGAAGGGGCAAACACTGAAGCTTTCTTT
CASSPEGANTEAFF
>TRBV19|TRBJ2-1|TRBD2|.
TGTGCCAGTAGAAGGAGCGGGAGGGCCGAGGATGAGCAGTTCTTC
CASRRSGRAEDEQFF
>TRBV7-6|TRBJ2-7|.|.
TGTGCCAGCAGTCGCATTGAGAACTCCTACGAGCAGTACTTC
CASSRIENSYEQYF
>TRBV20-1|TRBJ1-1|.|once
TGCAGTGCGCGACCGGGGACTGAAGCTTTCTTT
CSARPGTEAFF
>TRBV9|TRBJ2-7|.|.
TGTGCCAGCAGCCCCGACAGAAACGACGAGCAGTACTTC
CASSPDRNDEQYF
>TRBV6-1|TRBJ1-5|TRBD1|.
TGTGCCAGCAGTGAATTGAGGGACAGGGGCAGCCGTCAGCCCCAGCATTTT
CASSELRDRGSRQPQHF
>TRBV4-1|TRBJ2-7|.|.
TGCGCCAGCAGCCAAGAACTCGCGAGGGCCTACGAGCAGTACTTC
CASSQELARAYEQYF
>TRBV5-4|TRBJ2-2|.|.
TGTGCCAGCAGCCTAAACACCGGGGAGCTGTTTTTT
CASSLNTGELFF
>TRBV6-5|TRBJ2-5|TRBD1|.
TGTGCCAGCAGTTCACCTACAGGGGGCCAAGAGACCCAGTACTTC
CASSSPTGGQETQYF
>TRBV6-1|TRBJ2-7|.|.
TGTGCCAGCCCCCTGGAGGGTTATCCCTACGAGCAGTACTTC
CASPLEGYPYEQYF
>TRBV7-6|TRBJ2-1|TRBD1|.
TGTGCCAGCAGCCTAAACCAACCCCGGGACAGGCACTCCTACAATGAGCAGTTCTTC
CASSLNQPRDRHSYNEQFF
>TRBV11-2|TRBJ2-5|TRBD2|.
TGTGCCAGCAGCTTAGATCCCGGGGTAGCGGGAGGGGTAGAGACCCAGTACTTC
CASSLDPGVAGGVETQYF
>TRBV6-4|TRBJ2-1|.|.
TGTGCCAGCAGTGACCACGACAGGGTGGGGAGGAATGAGCAGTTCTTC
CASSDHDRVGRNEQFF
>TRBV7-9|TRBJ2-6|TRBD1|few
TGTGCCAGCAGCTCCTGGACAGGATTGAGCTCTGGGGCCAACGTCCTGACTTTC
CASSSWTGLSSGANVLTF
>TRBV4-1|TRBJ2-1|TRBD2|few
TGCGCCAGCAGCCCCGGGACTATCCAGTTCTTC
CASSPGTIQFF
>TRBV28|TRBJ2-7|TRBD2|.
TGTGCCAGCAGTCAAACTAGCGGGATTCGCCACGAGCAGTACTTC
CASSQTSGIRHEQYF
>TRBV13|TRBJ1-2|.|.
TGTGCCAGCAGCTTAAATACAGCTTATGGCTACACCTTC
CASSLNTAYGYTF
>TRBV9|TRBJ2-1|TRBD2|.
TGTGCCAGCAGCGTGACTAGCGGGGGGGATGAGCAGTTCTTC
CASSVTSGGDEQFF
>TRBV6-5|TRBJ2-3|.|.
TGTGCCGTAAAGTTCGGGGGAGACACAGATACGCAGTATTTT
CAVKFGGDTDTQYF
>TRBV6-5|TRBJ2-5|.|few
TGTGCCAGCAGTTACGGCGGGGAGACCCAGTACTTC
CASSYGGETQYF
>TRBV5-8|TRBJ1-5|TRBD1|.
TGTGCCAGCAGCCACCGGGACAGGGAACAGCCCCAGCATTTT
CASSHRDREQPQHF
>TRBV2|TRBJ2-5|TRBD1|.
TGTGCCAGCAGCCGACAGGGGGGTCAAGAGACCCAGTACTTC
CASSRQGGQETQYF
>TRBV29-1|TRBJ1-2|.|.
TGCAGCGTTGACCCCGAGGCCACCAACTATGGCTACACCTTC
CSVDPEATNYGYTF
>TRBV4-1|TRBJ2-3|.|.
TGCGCCAGCAGCCTCGAGGGAGCGGGTGTAACAGATACGCAGTATTTT
CASSLEGAGVTDTQYF
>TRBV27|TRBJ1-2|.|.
TGTGCCAGCAGTTTCAGTGGGAGCTATGGCTACACCTTC
CASSFSGSYGYTF